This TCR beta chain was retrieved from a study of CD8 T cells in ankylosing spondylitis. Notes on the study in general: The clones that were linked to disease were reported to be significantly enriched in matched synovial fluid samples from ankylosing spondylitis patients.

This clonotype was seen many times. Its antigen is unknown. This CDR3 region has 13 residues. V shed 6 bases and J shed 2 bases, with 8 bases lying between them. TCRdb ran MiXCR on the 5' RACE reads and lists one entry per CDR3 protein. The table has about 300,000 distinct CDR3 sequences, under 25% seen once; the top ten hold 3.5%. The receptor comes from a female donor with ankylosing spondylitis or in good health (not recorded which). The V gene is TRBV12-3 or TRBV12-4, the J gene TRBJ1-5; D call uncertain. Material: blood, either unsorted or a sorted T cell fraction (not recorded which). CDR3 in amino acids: CASSPTRNQPQHF. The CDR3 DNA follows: TGTGCCAGCAGCCCTACACGCAATCAGCCCCAGCATTTT.